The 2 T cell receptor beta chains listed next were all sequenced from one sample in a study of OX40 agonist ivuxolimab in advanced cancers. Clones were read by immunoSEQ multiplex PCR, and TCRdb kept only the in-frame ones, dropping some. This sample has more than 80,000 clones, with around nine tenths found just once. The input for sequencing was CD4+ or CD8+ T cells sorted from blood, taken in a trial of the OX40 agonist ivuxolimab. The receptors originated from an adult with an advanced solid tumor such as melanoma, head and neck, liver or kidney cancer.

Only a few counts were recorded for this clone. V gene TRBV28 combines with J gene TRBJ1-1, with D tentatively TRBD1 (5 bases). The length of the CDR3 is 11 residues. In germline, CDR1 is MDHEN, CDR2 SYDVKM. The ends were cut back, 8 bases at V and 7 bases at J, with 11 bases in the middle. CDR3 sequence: CASLTDREAFF. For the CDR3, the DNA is TGTGCCAGCCTGACAGATCGTGAAGCTTTCTTT.

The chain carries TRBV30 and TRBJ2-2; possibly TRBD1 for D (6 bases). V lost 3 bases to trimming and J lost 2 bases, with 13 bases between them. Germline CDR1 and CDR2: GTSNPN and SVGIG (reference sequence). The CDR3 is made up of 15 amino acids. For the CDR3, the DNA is TGTGCCTGGAGACCGGTGGGGGCCAACACCGGGGAGCTGTTTTTT. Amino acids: CAWRPVGANTGELFF.